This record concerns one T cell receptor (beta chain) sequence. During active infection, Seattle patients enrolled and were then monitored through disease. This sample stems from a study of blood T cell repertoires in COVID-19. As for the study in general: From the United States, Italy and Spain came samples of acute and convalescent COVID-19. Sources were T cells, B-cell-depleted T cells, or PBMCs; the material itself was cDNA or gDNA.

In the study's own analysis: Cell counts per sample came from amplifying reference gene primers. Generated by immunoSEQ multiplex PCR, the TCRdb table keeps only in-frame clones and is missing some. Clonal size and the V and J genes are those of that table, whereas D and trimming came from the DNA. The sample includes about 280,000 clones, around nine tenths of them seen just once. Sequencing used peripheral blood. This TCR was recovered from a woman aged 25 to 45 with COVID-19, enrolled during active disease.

The CDR3 region has the DNA TGTGCCAGCACCGCGTCGGATGAGCAGTTCTTC. Its protein product is CASTASDEQFF. The chain uses TRBV5-4 and TRBJ2-1, with D hard to call. The germline gives CDR1 SGHNT, CDR2 YYREEE (reference sequence). Trimming took off 6 bases at V and 8 bases at J, with 9 bases between the two ends. The CDR3 has 11 residues.